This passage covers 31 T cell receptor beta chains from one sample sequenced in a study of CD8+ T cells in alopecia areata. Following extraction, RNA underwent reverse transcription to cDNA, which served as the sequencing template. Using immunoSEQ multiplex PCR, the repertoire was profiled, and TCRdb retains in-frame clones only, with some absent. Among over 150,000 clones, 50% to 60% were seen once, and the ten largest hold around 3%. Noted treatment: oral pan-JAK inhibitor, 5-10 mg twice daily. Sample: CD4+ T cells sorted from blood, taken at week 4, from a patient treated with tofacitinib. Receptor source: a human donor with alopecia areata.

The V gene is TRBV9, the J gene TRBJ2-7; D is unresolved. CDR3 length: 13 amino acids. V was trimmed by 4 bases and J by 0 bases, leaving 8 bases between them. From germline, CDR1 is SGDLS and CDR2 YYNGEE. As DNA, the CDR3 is TGTGCCAGCAGCCCCAAAGCCTCCTACGAGCAGTACTTC. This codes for CASSPKASYEQYF.

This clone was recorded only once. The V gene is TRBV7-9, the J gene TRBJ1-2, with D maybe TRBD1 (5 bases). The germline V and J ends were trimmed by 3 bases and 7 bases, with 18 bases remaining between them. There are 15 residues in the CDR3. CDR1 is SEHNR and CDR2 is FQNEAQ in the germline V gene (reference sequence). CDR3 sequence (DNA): TGTGCCAGCAGCTTGAGGGACGTCGACGTAGGTGGCTACACCTTC. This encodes CASSLRDVDVGGYTF.

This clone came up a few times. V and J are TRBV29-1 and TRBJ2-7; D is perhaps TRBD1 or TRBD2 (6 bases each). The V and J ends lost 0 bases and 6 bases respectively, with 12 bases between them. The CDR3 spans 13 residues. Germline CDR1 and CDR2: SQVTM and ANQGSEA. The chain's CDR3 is CSVEDRGRSEQYF. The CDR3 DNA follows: TGCAGCGTTGAAGATAGGGGGAGGTCCGAGCAGTACTTC.

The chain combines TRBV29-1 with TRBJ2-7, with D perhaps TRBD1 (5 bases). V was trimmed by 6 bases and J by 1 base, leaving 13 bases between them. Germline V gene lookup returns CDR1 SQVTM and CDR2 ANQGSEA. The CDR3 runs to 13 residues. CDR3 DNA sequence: TGCAGCGTCGCCTCGACAGCTTCCTACGAGCAGTACTTC. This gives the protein CSVASTASYEQYF.

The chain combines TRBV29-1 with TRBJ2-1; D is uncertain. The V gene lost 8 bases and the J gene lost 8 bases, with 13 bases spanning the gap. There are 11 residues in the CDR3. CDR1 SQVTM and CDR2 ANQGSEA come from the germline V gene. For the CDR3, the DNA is TGCAGCTCGGCGACGGTTGATGAGCAGTTCTTC. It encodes CSSATVDEQFF.

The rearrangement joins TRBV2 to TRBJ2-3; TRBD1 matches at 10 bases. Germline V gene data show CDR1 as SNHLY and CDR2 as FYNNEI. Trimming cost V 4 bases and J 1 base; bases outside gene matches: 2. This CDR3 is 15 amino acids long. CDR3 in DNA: TGTGCCAGCAGTGCCGGGACAGGGGGCACAGATACGCAGTATTTT. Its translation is CASSAGTGGTDTQYF. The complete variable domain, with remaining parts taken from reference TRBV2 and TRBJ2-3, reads EPEVTQTPSHQVTQMGQEVILRCVPISNHLYFYWYRQILGQKVEFLVSFYNNEISEKSEIFDDQFSVERPDGSNFTLKIRSTKLEDSAMYFCASSAGTGGTDTQYFGPGTRLTVL.

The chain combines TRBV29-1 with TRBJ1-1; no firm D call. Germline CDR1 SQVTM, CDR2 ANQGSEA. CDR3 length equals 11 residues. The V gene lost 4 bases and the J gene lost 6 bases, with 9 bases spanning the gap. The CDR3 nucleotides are TGCAGCGTTGTCCCGGTGGCTGAAGCTTTCTTT. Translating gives CSVVPVAEAFF.

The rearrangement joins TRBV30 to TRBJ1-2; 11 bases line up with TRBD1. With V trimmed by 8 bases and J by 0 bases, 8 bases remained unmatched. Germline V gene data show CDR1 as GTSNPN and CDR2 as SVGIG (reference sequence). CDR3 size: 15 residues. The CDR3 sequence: CARGQGAGTNYGYTF. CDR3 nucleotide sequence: TGTGCCCGAGGACAGGGGGCCGGGACTAACTATGGCTACACCTTC.

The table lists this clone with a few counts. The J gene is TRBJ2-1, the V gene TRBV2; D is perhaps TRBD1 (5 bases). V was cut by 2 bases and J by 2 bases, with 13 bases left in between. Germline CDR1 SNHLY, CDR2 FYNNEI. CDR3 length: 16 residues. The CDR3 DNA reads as TGTGCCAGCAGTGAAAAATGGGGCCACACCTACAATGAGCAGTTCTTC. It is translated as CASSEKWGHTYNEQFF.

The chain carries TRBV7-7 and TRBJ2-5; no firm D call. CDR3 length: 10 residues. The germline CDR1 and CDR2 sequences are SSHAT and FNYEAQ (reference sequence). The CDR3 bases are TGTGCTATAGGAGAGGAGACCCAGTACTTC. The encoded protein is CAIGEETQYF.

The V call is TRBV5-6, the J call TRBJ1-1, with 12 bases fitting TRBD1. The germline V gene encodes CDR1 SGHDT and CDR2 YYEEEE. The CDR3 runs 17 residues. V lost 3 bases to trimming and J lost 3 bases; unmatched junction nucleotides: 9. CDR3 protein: CASSSTGTGGADTEAFF. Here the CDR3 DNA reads TGTGCCAGCAGCTCGACGGGGACAGGGGGCGCGGACACTGAAGCTTTCTTT.

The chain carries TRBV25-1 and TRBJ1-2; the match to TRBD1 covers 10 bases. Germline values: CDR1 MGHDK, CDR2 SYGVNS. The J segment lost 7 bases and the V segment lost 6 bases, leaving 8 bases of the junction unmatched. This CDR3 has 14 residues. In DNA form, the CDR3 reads TGTGCCAGCAGCATGACAGGGGGCGGCAGTGGCTACACCTTC. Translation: CASSMTGGGSGYTF.

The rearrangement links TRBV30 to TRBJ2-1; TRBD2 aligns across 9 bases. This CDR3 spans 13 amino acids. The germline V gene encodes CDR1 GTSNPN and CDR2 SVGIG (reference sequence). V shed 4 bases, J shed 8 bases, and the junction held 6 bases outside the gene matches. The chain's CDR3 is CAWTAGLAYEQFF. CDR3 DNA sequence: TGTGCCTGGACCGCGGGACTAGCATATGAGCAGTTCTTC.

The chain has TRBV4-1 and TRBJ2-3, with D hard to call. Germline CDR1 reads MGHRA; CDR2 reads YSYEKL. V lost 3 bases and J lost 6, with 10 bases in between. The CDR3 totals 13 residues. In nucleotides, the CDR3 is TGCGCCAGCAGCCAGCAAACTACGGATACGCAGTATTTT. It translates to CASSQQTTDTQYF.

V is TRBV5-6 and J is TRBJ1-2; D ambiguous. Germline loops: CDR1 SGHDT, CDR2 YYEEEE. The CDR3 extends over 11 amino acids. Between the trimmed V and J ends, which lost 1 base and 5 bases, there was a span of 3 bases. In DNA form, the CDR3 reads TGTGCCAGCAGCTTGAGGTATGGCTACACCTTC. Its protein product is CASSLRYGYTF.

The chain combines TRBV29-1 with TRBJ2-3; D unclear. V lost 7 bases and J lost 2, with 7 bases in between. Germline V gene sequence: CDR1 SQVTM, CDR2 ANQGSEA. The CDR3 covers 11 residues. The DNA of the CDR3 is TGCAGCGGGACCCCCACAGATACGCAGTATTTT. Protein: CSGTPTDTQYF.

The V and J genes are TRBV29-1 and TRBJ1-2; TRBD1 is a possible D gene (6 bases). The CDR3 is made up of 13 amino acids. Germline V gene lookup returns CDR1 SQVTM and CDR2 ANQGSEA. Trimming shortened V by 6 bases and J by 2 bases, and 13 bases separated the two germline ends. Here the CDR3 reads CSVALTGNYGYTF. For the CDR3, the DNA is TGCAGCGTGGCCCTAACAGGGAACTATGGCTACACCTTC. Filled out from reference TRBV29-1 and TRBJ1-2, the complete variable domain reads SAVISQKPSRDICQRGTSLTIQCQVDSQVTMMFWYRQQPGQSLTLIATANQGSEATYESGFVIDKFPISRPNLTFSTLTVSNMSPEDSSIYLCSVALTGNYGYTFGSGTRLTVV.

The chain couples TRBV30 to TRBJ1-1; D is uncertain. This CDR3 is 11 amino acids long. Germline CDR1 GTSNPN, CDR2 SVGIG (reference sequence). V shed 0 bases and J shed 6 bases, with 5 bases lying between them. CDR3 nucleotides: TGTGCCTGGAGTGTATTCTCTGAAGCTTTCTTT. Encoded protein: CAWSVFSEAFF. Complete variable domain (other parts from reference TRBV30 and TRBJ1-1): SQTIHQWPATLVQPVGSPLSLECTVEGTSNPNLYWYRQAAGRGLQLLFYSVGIGQISSEVPQNLSASRPQDRQFILSSKKLLLSDSGFYLCAWSVFSEAFFGQGTRLTVV.

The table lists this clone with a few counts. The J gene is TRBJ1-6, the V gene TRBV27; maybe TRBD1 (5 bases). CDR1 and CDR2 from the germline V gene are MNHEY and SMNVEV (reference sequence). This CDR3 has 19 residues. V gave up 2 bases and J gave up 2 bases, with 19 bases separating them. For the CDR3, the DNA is TGTGCCAGCAGTTTAACCGTGGGACCGGTTGATCCCTATAATTCACCCCTCCACTTT. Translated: CASSLTVGPVDPYNSPLHF.

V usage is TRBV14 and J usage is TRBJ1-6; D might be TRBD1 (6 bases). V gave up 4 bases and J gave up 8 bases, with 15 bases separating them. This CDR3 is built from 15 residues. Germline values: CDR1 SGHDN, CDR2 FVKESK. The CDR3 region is CASSLDRLSHSPLHF. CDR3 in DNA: TGTGCCAGCAGCCTCGACAGGCTATCGCATTCACCCCTCCACTTT.

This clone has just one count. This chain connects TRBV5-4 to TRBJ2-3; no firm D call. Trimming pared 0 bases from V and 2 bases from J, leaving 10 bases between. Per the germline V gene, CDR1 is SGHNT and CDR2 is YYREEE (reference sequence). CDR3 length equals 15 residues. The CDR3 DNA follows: TGTGCCAGCAGCTTGGATGGCTCCTACACAGATACGCAGTATTTT. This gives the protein CASSLDGSYTDTQYF.

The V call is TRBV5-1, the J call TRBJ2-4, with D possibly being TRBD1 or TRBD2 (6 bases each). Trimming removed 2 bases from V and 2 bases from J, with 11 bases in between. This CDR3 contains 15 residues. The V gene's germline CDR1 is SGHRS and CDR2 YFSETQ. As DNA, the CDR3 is TGCGCCAGCAGCTTTGCCGGGGGCACCAAAAACATTCAGTACTTC. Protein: CASSFAGGTKNIQYF.

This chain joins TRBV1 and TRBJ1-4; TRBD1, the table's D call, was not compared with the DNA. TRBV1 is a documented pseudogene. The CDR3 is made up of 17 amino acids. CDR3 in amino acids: CTSSQLLQGSANEKLFF. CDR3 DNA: TGCACCAGCAGCCAACTCCTACAGGGGTCCGCTAATGAAAAACTGTTTTTT.

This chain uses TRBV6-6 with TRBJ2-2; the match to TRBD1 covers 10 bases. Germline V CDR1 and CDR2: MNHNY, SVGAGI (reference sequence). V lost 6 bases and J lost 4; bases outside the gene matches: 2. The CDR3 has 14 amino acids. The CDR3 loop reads CASSRTGGTGELFF. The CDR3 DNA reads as TGTGCCAGCAGCAGGACAGGGGGCACCGGGGAGCTGTTTTTT.

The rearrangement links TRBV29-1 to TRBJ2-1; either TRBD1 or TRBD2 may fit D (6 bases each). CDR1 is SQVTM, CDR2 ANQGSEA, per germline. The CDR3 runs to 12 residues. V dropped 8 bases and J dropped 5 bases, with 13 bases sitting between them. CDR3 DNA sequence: TGCAGCTACCACGGGGGCAACAATGAGCAGTTCTTC. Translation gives CSYHGGNNEQFF.

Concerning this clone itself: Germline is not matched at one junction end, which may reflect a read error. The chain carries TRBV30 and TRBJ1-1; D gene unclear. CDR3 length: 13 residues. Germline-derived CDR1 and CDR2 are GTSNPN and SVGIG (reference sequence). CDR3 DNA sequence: TGTGCCTGGAGTGTACAGATAGCTGCCTGCCCAACCTTT. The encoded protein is CAWSVQIAACPTF.

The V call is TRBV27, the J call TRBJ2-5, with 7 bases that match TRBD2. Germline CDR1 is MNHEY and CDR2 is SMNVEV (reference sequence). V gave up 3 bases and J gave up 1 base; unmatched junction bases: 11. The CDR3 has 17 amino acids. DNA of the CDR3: TGTGCCAGCAGTTTCCTCCATACGGGGGGAATCCAAGAGACCCAGTACTTC. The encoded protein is CASSFLHTGGIQETQYF.

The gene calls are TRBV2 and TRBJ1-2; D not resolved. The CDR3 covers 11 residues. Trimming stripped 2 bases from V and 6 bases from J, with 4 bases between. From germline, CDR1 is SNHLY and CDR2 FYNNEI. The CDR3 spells CASSEPDGYTF. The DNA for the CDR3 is TGTGCCAGCAGTGAACCGGATGGCTACACCTTC.

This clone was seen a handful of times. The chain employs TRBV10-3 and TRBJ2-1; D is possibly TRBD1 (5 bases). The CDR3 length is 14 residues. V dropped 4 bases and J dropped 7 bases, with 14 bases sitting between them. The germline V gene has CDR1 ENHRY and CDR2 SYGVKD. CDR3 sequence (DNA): TGTGCCATCAGTGCAGGGCAGGCGATAAATGAGCAGTTCTTC. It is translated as CAISAGQAINEQFF.

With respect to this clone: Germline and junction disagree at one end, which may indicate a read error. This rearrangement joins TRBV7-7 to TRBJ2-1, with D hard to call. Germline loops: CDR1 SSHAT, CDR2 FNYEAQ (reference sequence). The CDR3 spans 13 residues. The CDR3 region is CASSQDRGDEQFF. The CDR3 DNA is TGTGCTAGCAGCCAGGACCGTGGGGATGAGCAGTTCTTC.

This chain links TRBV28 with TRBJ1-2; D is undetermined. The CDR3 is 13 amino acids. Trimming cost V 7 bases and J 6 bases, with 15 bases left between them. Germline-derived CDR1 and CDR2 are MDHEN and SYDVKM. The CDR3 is CASIQRLGDGYTF. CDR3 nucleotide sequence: TGTGCCAGCATCCAAAGGCTAGGTGATGGCTACACCTTC.